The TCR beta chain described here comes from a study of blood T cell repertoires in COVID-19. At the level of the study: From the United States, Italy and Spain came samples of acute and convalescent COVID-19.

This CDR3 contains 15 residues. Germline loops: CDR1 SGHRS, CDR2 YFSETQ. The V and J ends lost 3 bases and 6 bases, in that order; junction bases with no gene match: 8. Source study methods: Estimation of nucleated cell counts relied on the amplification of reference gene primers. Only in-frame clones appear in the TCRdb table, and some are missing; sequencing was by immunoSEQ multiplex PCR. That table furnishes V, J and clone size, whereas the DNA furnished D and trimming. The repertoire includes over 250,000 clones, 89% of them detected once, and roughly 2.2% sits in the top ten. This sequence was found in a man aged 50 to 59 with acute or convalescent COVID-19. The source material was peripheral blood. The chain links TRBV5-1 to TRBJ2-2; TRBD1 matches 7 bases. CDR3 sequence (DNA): TGCGCCAGCAGCTCTGGACAGGTCAGGGCCGGGGAGCTGTTTTTT. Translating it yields CASSSGQVRAGELFF.